These 21 T cell receptor beta chains were all obtained from the same sample, sequenced in a study of T cell responses to AZD1222 COVID-19 vaccine (dated by TCRdb to about 2021). Receptor amplification or capture employed the immunoSEQ multiplex PCR assay. As stored in TCRdb, this immuneACCESS dataset retains in-frame rearrangements with V and J assigned. A fraction of the clones does not appear; measured against another copy, unresolved V genes explain less than half of the discrepancy, and the remainder lacks a known reason. This sample comprises some 90,000 clones, roughly nine tenths of them detected only once. The ten largest clones take up over 2% of the sample. The sample's time point label, in plain terms: baseline before first vaccination. This sample comprised peripheral blood, obtained on day 0 of AZD1222 vaccination. Source of these receptors: an adult in good health.

The chain uses TRBV29-1 and TRBJ2-7; the D gene is possibly TRBD2 (6 bases). Per germline, CDR1 SQVTM and CDR2 ANQGSEA. Between the trimmed V and J ends, which lost 7 bases and 2 bases, there was a span of 15 bases. There are 13 residues in the CDR3. The CDR3 spells CSAGRGSTYEQYF. CDR3 coding DNA: TGCAGCGCGGGGCGGGGCAGCACCTACGAGCAGTACTTC.

The V gene is TRBV6-5, the J gene TRBJ2-7; D not resolved. Trimming pared 2 bases from V and 6 bases from J, leaving 14 bases between. There are 14 residues in the CDR3. CDR1 is MNHEY and CDR2 is SVGAGI in the germline V gene. CDR3 loop: CASSYPDSTGEQYF. DNA of the CDR3: TGTGCCAGCAGTTACCCGGATTCGACGGGCGAGCAGTACTTC.

V gene TRBV5-1 combines with J gene TRBJ2-5; tentatively, D is TRBD1 (7 bases). The CDR3 sequence is 15 residues long. The germline V and J ends were trimmed by 6 bases and 2 bases, with 17 bases remaining between them. Germline V gives CDR1 SGHRS, CDR2 YFSETQ. CDR3 coding DNA: TGCGCCAGCACAGGACTAAGACAGGGTCAAGAGACCCAGTACTTC. It yields the protein CASTGLRQGQETQYF.

The chain has TRBV7-3 and TRBJ2-5; TRBD2 matches at 11 bases. Germline CDR1 reads SGHTA; CDR2 reads FQGTGA. V trimming: 5 bases; J trimming: 4 bases; junction bases outside the gene matches: 6. The CDR3 is 15 amino acids. CDR3 protein: CASSSVAGGSETQYF. CDR3 bases: TGTGCCAGCAGCAGCGTAGCGGGAGGGTCAGAGACCCAGTACTTC.

The chain carries TRBV7-9 and TRBJ2-1; D uncertain. This CDR3 is 13 amino acids long. Germline V gene lookup returns CDR1 SEHNR and CDR2 FQNEAQ (reference sequence). The V and J ends lost 0 bases and 7 bases respectively, with 7 bases between them. In DNA, the CDR3 is TGTGCCAGCAGCTTAGCGTCGGGTAATGAGCAGTTCTTC. Translation gives CASSLASGNEQFF.

The rearrangement joins TRBV12-3 or TRBV12-4 to TRBJ1-1, with no clear D. Trimming removed 5 bases at V and 7 bases at J, with 8 bases between. CDR3 length equals 11 residues. CDR3 bases: TGTGCCAGCAGTCTAGGATATGAAGCTTTCTTT. Amino acids: CASSLGYEAFF.

The rearrangement links TRBV27 to TRBJ1-6, with no clear D. V lost 6 bases, J lost 9 bases, and 9 bases lay in between. Germline CDR1 is MNHEY and CDR2 is SMNVEV (reference sequence). This CDR3 comprises 12 residues. Here the CDR3 reads CASSDISSPLHF. The CDR3 bases are TGTGCCAGCAGCGACATCAGTTCACCCCTCCACTTT.

This clone was observed once. The rearrangement uses TRBV7-3 and TRBJ1-6; tentative D call: TRBD1 (5 bases). This CDR3 spans 16 amino acids. CDR1 is SGHTA and CDR2 is FQGTGA in the germline V gene. Trimming took 2 bases from V and 0 from J, leaving 8 bases between them. CDR3 in DNA: TGTGCCAGCAGCTTACGGGGCAGCTCCTATAATTCACCCCTCCACTTT. Residues: CASSLRGSSYNSPLHF.

The chain recombines TRBV6-5 with TRBJ2-1; TRBD2 aligns across 7 bases. V lost 0 bases, J lost 8 bases, and 10 bases stayed unmatched. From germline, CDR1 is MNHEY and CDR2 SVGAGI. This CDR3 has 16 amino acids. The CDR3: CASSYSAGEAVDEQFF. In DNA, the CDR3 is TGTGCCAGCAGTTACTCGGCGGGAGAGGCGGTAGATGAGCAGTTCTTC.

This rearrangement joins TRBV30 to TRBJ1-5; D is ambiguous. This CDR3 is 15 amino acids long. Germline lookup yields CDR1 GTSNPN and CDR2 SVGIG (reference sequence). V lost 0 bases and J lost 5, with 14 bases in between. The CDR3 loop reads CAWSVHPDFDQPQHF. CDR3 DNA sequence: TGTGCCTGGAGTGTACACCCAGACTTCGATCAGCCCCAGCATTTT.

The J gene is TRBJ2-3, the V gene TRBV7-3; 7 bases agree with TRBD1. With V trimmed by 5 bases and J by 3 bases, 8 bases remained unmatched. The germline CDR1 and CDR2 sequences are SGHTA and FQGTGA. The CDR3 is 15 residues long. DNA for the CDR3: TGTGCCAGCAGCCGAGGGGACAGTCGAACAGATACGCAGTATTTT. This codes for CASSRGDSRTDTQYF.

The table lists this clone with a few counts. This rearrangement joins TRBV7-9 to TRBJ2-7; D is perhaps TRBD2 (7 bases). Germline CDR1 and CDR2: SEHNR and FQNEAQ (reference sequence). V lost 3 bases to trimming and J lost 3 bases, with 18 bases between them. The CDR3 has 16 amino acids. In DNA, the CDR3 is TGTGCCAGCAGCTTTCGGGGGGCCCTGGGTCGCTACGAGCAGTACTTC. Translated: CASSFRGALGRYEQYF.

This rearrangement joins TRBV5-4 to TRBJ1-1; 8 positions match TRBD1. Germline V gene sequence: CDR1 SGHNT, CDR2 YYREEE (reference sequence). This CDR3 spans 13 amino acids. V lost 3 bases, J lost 11 bases, and 9 bases stayed unmatched. The CDR3 nucleotides are TGTGCCAGCAGCTGGGAGACGACAGGGGCGGCTTTCTTT. It encodes CASSWETTGAAFF.

The rearrangement uses TRBV6-5 and TRBJ1-6; a weak D match, TRBD1 (5 bases). The ends were cut back, 0 bases at V and 9 bases at J, with 12 bases in the middle. The CDR3 length is 15 residues. Germline CDR1 reads MNHEY; CDR2 reads SVGAGI. CDR3 bases: TGTGCCAGCAGTTACTCGGGGGTGCAACCTTCACCCCTCCACTTT. The encoded protein is CASSYSGVQPSPLHF.

CDR3 amino acids: CASSITLRAGGVYEQYF. The CDR3 DNA follows: TGTGCCAGTAGTATAACCCTTCGGGCGGGAGGTGTCTACGAGCAGTACTTC. The gene calls are TRBV19 and TRBJ2-7; 8 bases match TRBD2. Germline CDR1 reads LNHDA; CDR2 reads SQIVND (reference sequence). The CDR3 is 17 residues long. V gave up 2 bases and J gave up 3 bases; unmatched junction bases: 12.

The gene calls are TRBV12-3 or TRBV12-4 and TRBJ2-7; D may be TRBD2 (6 bases). CDR3 length equals 12 residues. Trimming left V 5 bases short and J 1 base short, with 6 bases between. The CDR3 loop reads CASSGGSYEQYF. The CDR3 region has the DNA TGTGCCAGCAGTGGAGGGTCCTACGAGCAGTACTTC.

CDR3: CASSLLTGRTEAFF. The CDR3 coding sequence is TGTGCCAGCAGCTTACTGACAGGGAGGACTGAAGCTTTCTTT. This sequence joins TRBV13 and TRBJ1-1; 7 nucleotides align to TRBD1. Unmatched junction bases numbered 5, after V lost 2 bases and J lost 5 bases. The CDR3 sequence is 14 residues long. Germline assignment: CDR1 PRHDT and CDR2 FYEKMQ (reference sequence).

The rearrangement uses TRBV7-2 and TRBJ2-2; a possible D gene is TRBD2 (6 bases). Trimming took off 5 bases at V and 6 bases at J, with 16 bases between the two ends. Germline-derived CDR1 and CDR2 are SGHTA and FQGNSA. The CDR3 totals 15 residues. CDR3 nucleotides: TGTGCCAGCAGCCAACTAGCAACTCTCGCCGGGGAGCTGTTTTTT. This encodes CASSQLATLAGELFF. Combining the CDR3 with reference TRBV7-2 and TRBJ2-2 gives the whole variable domain GAGVSQSPSNKVTEKGKDVELRCDPISGHTALYWYRQSLGQGLEFLIYFQGNSAPDKSGLPSDRFSAERTGGSVSTLTIQRTQQEDSAVYLCASSQLATLAGELFFGEGSRLTVL.

V is TRBV12-3 or TRBV12-4 and J is TRBJ1-2; D uncertain. V was pared by 6 bases and J by 6 bases, with 14 bases between. The CDR3 totals 13 residues. CDR3 sequence (DNA): TGTGCCAGCAGGGTGCAAGTTTCCGATGGCTACACCTTC. This encodes CASRVQVSDGYTF.

J is TRBJ2-7 and V is TRBV7-2; TRBD2 aligns across 9 bases. Germline V gene sequence: CDR1 SGHTA, CDR2 FQGNSA. The CDR3 extends over 14 amino acids. Trimming took 5 bases from V and 2 from J; bases not matched to a gene: 4. CDR3 sequence reads: CASSPTSGTYEQYF. In nucleotides, the CDR3 is TGTGCCAGCAGCCCGACTAGCGGAACCTACGAGCAGTACTTC.

The V call is TRBV18, the J call TRBJ2-2; a weak D match, TRBD1 (6 bases). CDR1 is KGHSH, CDR2 LQKENI, per germline. This CDR3 comprises 18 residues. V was cut by 1 base and J by 1 base, with 16 bases left in between. The CDR3 DNA reads as TGTGCCAGCTCACCACTAGCATACGGACAGAGGAACACCGGGGAGCTGTTTTTT. Protein: CASSPLAYGQRNTGELFF.